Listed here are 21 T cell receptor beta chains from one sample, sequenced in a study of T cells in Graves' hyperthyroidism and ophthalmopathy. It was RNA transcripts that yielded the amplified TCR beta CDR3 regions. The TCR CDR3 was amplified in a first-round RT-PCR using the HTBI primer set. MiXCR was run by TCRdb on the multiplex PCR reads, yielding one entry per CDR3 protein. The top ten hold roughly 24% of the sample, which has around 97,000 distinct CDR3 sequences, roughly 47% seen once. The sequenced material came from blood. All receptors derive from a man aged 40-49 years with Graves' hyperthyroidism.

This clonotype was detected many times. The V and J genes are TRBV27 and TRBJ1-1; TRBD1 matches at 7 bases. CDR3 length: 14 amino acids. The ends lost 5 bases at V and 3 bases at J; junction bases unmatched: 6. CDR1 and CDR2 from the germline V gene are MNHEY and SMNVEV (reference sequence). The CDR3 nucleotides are TGTGCCAGCAGTGTGACAGGGAGGTACACTGAAGCTTTCTTT. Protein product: CASSVTGRYTEAFF.

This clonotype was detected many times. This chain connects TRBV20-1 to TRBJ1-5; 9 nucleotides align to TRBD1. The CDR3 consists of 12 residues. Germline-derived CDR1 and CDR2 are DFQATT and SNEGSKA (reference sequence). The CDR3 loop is CSPGQGGQPQHF. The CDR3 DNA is TGCAGCCCGGGACAGGGCGGGCAGCCCCAGCATTTT.

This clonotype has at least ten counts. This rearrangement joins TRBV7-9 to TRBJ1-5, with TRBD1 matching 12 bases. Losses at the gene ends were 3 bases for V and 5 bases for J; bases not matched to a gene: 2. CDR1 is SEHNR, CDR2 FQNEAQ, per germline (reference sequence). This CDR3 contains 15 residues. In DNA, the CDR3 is TGTGCCAGCAGCTTGGGGACAGGGGGCGATCAGCCCCAGCATTTT. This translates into CASSLGTGGDQPQHF.

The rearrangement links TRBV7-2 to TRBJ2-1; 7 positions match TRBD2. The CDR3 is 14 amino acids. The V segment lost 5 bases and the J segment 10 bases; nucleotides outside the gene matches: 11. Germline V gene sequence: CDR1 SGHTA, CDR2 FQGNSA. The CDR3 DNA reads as TGTGCCAGCAGCCTACCGACTAGCAAGGGGGAGCAGTTCTTC. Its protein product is CASSLPTSKGEQFF.

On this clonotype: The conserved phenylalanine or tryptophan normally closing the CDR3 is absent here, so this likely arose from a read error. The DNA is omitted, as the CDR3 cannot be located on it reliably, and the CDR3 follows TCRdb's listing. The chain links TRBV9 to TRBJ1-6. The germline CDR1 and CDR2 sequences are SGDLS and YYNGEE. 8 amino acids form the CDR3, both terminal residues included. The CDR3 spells CASSGRLD.

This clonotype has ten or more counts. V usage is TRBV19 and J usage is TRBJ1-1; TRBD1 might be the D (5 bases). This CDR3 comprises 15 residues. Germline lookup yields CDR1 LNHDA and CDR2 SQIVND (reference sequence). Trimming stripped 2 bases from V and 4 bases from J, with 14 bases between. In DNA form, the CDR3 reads TGTGCCAGTAGTATAACGGGGGGAGGCGGCACTGAAGCTTTCTTT. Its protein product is CASSITGGGGTEAFF.

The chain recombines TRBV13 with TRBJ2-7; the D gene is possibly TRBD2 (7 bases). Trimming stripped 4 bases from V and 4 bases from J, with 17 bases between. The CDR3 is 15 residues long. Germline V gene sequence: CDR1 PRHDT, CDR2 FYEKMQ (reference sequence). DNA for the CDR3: TGTGCCAGCAGCTCGGCAGGGCGGGGGCGGTACGAGCAGTACTTC. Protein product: CASSSAGRGRYEQYF.

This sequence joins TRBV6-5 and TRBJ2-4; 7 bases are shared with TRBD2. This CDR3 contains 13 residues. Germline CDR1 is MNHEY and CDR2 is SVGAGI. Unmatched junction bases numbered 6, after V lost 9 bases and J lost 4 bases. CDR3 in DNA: TGTGCCAGTGATATGGGGGGGAAAAACATTCAGTACTTC. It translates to CASDMGGKNIQYF.

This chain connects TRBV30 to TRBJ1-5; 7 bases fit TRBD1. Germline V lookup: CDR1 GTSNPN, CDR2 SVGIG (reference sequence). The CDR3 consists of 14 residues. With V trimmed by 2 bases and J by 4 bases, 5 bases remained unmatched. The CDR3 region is CAWSRGTDNQPQHF. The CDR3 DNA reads TGTGCCTGGAGTAGAGGGACAGATAATCAGCCCCAGCATTTT.

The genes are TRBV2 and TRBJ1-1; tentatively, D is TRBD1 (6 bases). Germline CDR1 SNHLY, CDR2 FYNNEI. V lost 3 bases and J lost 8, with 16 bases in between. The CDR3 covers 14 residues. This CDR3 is CASSDWGGDIEAFF. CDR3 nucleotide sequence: TGTGCCAGCAGTGACTGGGGGGGGGACATCGAAGCTTTCTTT.

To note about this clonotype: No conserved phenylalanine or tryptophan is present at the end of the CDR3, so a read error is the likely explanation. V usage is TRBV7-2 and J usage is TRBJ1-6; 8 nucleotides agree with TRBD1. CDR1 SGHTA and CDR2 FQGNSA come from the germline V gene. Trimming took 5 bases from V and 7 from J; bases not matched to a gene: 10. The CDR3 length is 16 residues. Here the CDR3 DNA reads TGTGCCAGCAGCCAGACTGGACAGGGAGGCAATTCACCCCTCCACTCT. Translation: CASSQTGQGGNSPLHS.

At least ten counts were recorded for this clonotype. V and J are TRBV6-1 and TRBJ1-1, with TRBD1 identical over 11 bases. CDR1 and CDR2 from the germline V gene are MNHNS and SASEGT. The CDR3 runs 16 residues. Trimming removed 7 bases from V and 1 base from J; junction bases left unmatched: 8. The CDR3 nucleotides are TGTGCCAGCATAGTCGGACAGGGGGCTAGGAACACTGAAGCTTTCTTT. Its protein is CASIVGQGARNTEAFF.

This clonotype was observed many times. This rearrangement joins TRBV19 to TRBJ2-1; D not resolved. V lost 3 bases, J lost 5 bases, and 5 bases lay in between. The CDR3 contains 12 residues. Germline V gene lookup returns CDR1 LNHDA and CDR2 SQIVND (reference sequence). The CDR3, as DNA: TGTGCCAGTAGTATCGTTAACAATGAGCAGTTCTTC. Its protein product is CASSIVNNEQFF.

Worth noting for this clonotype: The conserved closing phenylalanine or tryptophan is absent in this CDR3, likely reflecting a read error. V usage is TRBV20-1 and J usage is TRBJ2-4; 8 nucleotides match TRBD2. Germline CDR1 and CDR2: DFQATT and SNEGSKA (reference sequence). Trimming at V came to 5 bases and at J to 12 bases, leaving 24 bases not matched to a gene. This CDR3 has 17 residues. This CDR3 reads CSAGGGSLAGRSDSQYV. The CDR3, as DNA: TGCAGTGCTGGGGGCGGCTCCTTAGCGGGGAGATCTGACAGTCAGTACGTC.

The DNA for the CDR3 is TGCGCCATCTTTAGCGGGAGAGGGAACGGTACTGGGGCCAACGTCCTGACTTTC. Amino acid sequence: CAIFSGRGNGTGANVLTF. The rearrangement links TRBV10-1 to TRBJ2-6; 9 bases line up with TRBD2. The germline V gene has CDR1 WNHNN and CDR2 SYGVQD (reference sequence). The CDR3 runs to 18 residues. V shed 10 bases and J 2 bases; nucleotides not matched to a gene: 15.

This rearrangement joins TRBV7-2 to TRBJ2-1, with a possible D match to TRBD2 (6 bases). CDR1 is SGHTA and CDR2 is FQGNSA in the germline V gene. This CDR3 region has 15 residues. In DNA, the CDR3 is TGTGCTAGAGTGGCCCTAGCGAAGACCTACAATGAGCAGTTCTTC. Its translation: CARVALAKTYNEQFF.

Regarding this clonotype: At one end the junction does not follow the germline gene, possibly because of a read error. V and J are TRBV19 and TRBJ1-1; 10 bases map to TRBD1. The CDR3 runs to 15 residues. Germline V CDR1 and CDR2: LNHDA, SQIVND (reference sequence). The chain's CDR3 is CASSLGTGVGTEAFF. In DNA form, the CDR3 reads TGTGCCAGTAGCCTAGGGACAGGGGTCGGGACTGAGGCTTTCTTT.

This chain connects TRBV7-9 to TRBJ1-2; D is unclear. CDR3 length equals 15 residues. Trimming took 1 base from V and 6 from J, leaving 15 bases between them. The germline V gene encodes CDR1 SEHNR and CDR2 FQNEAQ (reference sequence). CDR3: CASSLGMAGGHGYTF. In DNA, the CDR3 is TGTGCCAGCAGCTTAGGGATGGCAGGTGGACATGGCTACACCTTC.

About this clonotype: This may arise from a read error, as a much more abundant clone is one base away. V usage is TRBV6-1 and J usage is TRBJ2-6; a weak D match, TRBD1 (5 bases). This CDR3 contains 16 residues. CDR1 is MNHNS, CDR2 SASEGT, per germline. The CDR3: CASTGEIISGANALTF. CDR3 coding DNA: TGTGCCAGCACTGGAGAAATCATCTCTGGGGCCAACGCCCTGACTTTC.

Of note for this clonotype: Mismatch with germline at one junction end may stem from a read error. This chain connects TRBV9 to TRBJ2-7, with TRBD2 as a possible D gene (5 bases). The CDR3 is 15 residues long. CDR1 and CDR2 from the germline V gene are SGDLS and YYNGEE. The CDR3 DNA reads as TGCGCCAGCAGCGTAGGTGGGAGTGCCTCCTGCGAGCAGTACTTC. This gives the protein CASSVGGSASCEQYF.

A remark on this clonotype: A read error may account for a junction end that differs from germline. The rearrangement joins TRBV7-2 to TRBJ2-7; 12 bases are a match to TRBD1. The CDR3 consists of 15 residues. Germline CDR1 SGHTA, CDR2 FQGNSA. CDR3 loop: CASSRTGTGGHERYF. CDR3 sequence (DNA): TGTGCCAGCAGCAGAACAGGGACAGGGGGCCACGAGCGGTACTTC.